This T cell receptor beta chain was captured by sequencing in a study of T cell changes during pregnancy in multiple sclerosis. Trimming stripped 2 bases from V and 9 bases from J, with 17 bases between. The CDR3 runs 14 residues. CDR1 SGHNT and CDR2 YYREEE come from the germline V gene (reference sequence). Data came from immunoSEQ multiplex PCR; TCRdb stores just in-frame clones and leaves some out. The data show approximately 100,000 clones, approximately 92% seen once. Sequencing used peripheral blood, obtained in the second trimester of pregnancy. The source of this sequence is a female donor with multiple sclerosis, enrolled in a pregnancy study. The rearrangement uses TRBV5-4 and TRBJ1-2, with unresolved D. In DNA, the CDR3 is TGTGCCAGCAGCTTCCTCGAGGGCTCATATCGCTACACCTTC. Translation: CASSFLEGSYRYTF.